This entry lists 18 T cell receptor beta chains sequenced from one sample in a study of T cells after yellow fever vaccination. A single record per CDR3 protein comes from TCRdb applying MiXCR to the 5' RACE reads. The sample shows about 310,000 distinct CDR3 sequences, about 3.5% of them seen only once. The sample was PBMCs, taken on the day of the yellow fever booster vaccination. All receptors derive from a man aged 18 to 35 who received the YFV17D yellow fever vaccine.

This clonotype has at least ten counts. The CDR3 is CASSLTGTGIQPQHF. CDR3 nucleotides: TGTGCCAGCAGTTTAACCGGGACAGGGATTCAGCCCCAGCATTTT. The genes are TRBV12-3 or TRBV12-4 and TRBJ1-5; 9 bases are a match to TRBD1. The CDR3 spans 15 residues. V shed 2 bases, J shed 6 bases, and the junction held 5 bases outside the gene matches.

This clonotype was detected ten times or more. The V and J genes are TRBV29-1 and TRBJ2-3; no firm D call. In germline, CDR1 is SQVTM, CDR2 ANQGSEA. This CDR3 spans 15 amino acids. Trimming shortened V by 0 bases and J by 5 bases, and 15 bases separated the two germline ends. The CDR3 region is CSVEDHGSLRDTQYF. DNA of the CDR3: TGCAGCGTTGAAGATCATGGGTCATTAAGAGATACGCAGTATTTT.

This clonotype has a count of ten or more. The V and J genes are TRBV12-3 or TRBV12-4 and TRBJ1-3; D call uncertain. Trimming removed 8 bases from V and 0 bases from J, with 11 bases in between. The CDR3 runs to 14 residues. CDR3 nucleotide sequence: TGTGCCAGCCTACGGGGATTCTCTGGAAACACCATATATTTT. Translation gives CASLRGFSGNTIYF.

This clonotype was seen ten or more times. The V gene is TRBV6-5, the J gene TRBJ1-1, with D possibly TRBD1 on 6 matching bases. Trimming left V 1 base short and J 6 bases short, with 12 bases between. The CDR3 runs 14 residues. In germline, CDR1 is MNHEY, CDR2 SVGAGI. CDR3 bases: TGTGCCAGCAGTTACTGGGGGGGCAGCGCTGAAGCTTTCTTT. This sequence encodes CASSYWGGSAEAFF.

This clonotype showed up just a few times. J is TRBJ1-2 and V is TRBV5-5, with TRBD1 identical over 10 bases. Trimming removed 1 base from V and 4 bases from J; junction bases left unmatched: 13. This CDR3 spans 18 amino acids. Germline-derived CDR1 and CDR2 are SGHKS and YYEKEE (reference sequence). This chain's CDR3 is CASSLIGGAGQGSYGYTF. The CDR3 DNA follows: TGTGCCAGCAGCTTGATTGGCGGAGCGGGACAGGGGTCCTATGGCTACACCTTC.

This rearrangement joins TRBV29-1 to TRBJ2-2; 7 nucleotides align to TRBD1. Germline-derived CDR1 and CDR2 are SQVTM and ANQGSEA. J lost 4 bases, V lost 6 bases, and 11 bases had no gene match. This CDR3 has 15 amino acids. The CDR3, as DNA: TGCAGCGTAATTCGACAGGGCGTGGGCACCGGGGAGCTGTTTTTT. Translation: CSVIRQGVGTGELFF.

This clonotype occurred many times. The chain joins TRBV5-1 to TRBJ2-5; D perhaps matches TRBD1 (6 bases). From germline, CDR1 is SGHRS and CDR2 YFSETQ. The V and J ends lost 0 bases and 2 bases respectively, with 11 bases between them. CDR3 size: 15 residues. The CDR3 sequence: CASSLGQVNQETQYF. CDR3 nucleotide sequence: TGCGCCAGCAGCTTGGGACAGGTCAATCAAGAGACCCAGTACTTC.

The sample holds many counts of this clonotype. The gene calls are TRBV4-3 and TRBJ2-3; TRBD2 agrees at 8 bases. V lost 2 bases to trimming and J lost 9 bases; unmatched junction nucleotides: 10. Looked up from germline, CDR1 is LGHNA and CDR2 is YSLEER. The CDR3 runs to 15 residues. The CDR3 coding sequence is TGCGCCAGCAGCCAACGCCGGGAGGGGCCGCGAACGCAGTATTTT. It codes for CASSQRREGPRTQYF.

This clonotype was recorded a few times. The chain couples TRBV11-2 to TRBJ2-1, with a possible D match to TRBD2 (5 bases). CDR3 size: 13 residues. V gave up 3 bases and J gave up 10 bases, with 13 bases separating them. The germline CDR1 and CDR2 sequences are SGHAT and FQNNGV. CDR3 amino acids: CASSFRSSGEQFF. CDR3 in DNA: TGTGCCAGCAGCTTTAGGTCGTCGGGGGAGCAGTTCTTC.

This clonotype was observed many times. This rearrangement joins TRBV20-1 to TRBJ1-1, with D unresolved. Trimming left V 4 bases short and J 2 bases short, with 14 bases between. This CDR3 comprises 14 residues. The germline CDR1 and CDR2 sequences are DFQATT and SNEGSKA (reference sequence). CDR3 in amino acids: CSATPSGINTEAFF. Written as DNA, the CDR3 is TGCAGTGCTACACCCTCCGGGATCAACACTGAAGCTTTCTTT.

This chain joins TRBV4-1 and TRBJ2-1; D is uncertain. CDR1 and CDR2 (germline): MGHRA, YSYEKL. CDR3 length: 14 amino acids. Trimming shortened V by 0 bases and J by 6 bases, and 9 bases separated the two germline ends. This CDR3 reads CASSQEGLFNEQFF. CDR3 DNA: TGCGCCAGCAGCCAAGAGGGCTTGTTCAATGAGCAGTTCTTC.

This clonotype was counted a few times. The chain joins TRBV24-1 to TRBJ2-3; D ambiguous. Germline V lookup: CDR1 KGHDR, CDR2 SFDVKD. The CDR3 totals 16 residues. V lost 5 bases and J 4 bases, leaving 18 bases between the germline ends. CDR3 nucleotides: TGTGCCACCAGTGCTACCCCGGCAGGAAAATCAGATACGCAGTATTTT. Protein: CATSATPAGKSDTQYF.

This clonotype has more than one count but fewer than ten. The V and J genes are TRBV15 and TRBJ1-5; D gene uncertain. Trimming shortened V by 1 base and J by 0 bases, and 7 bases separated the two germline ends. CDR1 is LNHNV and CDR2 is YYDKDF in the germline V gene (reference sequence). This CDR3 is 15 amino acids long. The CDR3 DNA reads as TGTGCCACCAGCAGAGTGGGTTTTAGCAATCAGCCCCAGCATTTT. Translation: CATSRVGFSNQPQHF.

The chain is built from TRBV19 and TRBJ1-2, with unresolved D. Deletions cut 4 bases from V and 1 base from J, with 10 bases between. This CDR3 is built from 14 residues. CDR1 is LNHDA, CDR2 SQIVND, per germline (reference sequence). The CDR3 bases are TGTGCCAGTAGTAGCCGACCGAGTAACTATGGCTACACCTTC. Protein product: CASSSRPSNYGYTF.

This clonotype was observed many times. This rearrangement joins TRBV5-1 to TRBJ2-6; 10 bases are shared with TRBD2. The CDR3 consists of 21 residues. Germline CDR1 SGHRS, CDR2 YFSETQ. Trimming cost V 0 bases and J 3 bases; bases outside gene matches: 15. This chain's CDR3 is CASSLGLGPSGGADGANVLTF. The CDR3 nucleotides read TGCGCCAGCAGCTTGGGTTTGGGCCCAAGCGGGGGGGCCGATGGGGCCAACGTCCTGACTTTC.

Ten or more counts support this clonotype. CDR3 in amino acids: CASTILTPRAGELFF. CDR3 sequence (DNA): TGTGCCAGCACCATACTAACCCCACGCGCCGGGGAGCTGTTTTTT. V and J are TRBV12-3 or TRBV12-4 and TRBJ2-2; D is ambiguous. The CDR3 covers 15 residues. Deletions cut 7 bases from V and 6 bases from J, with 18 bases between.

This clonotype was recorded many times. This rearrangement joins TRBV12-3 or TRBV12-4 to TRBJ2-3, with 8 bases identical to TRBD2. The CDR3 length is 16 residues. Unmatched junction bases numbered 8, after V lost 4 bases and J lost 2 bases. For the CDR3, the DNA is TGTGCCAGCAGTTACCGCCGGGGGGGCCTCACAGATACGCAGTATTTT. Translating it yields CASSYRRGGLTDTQYF.

This clonotype was seen repeatedly, ten times or more. The V call is TRBV5-1, the J call TRBJ1-1, with TRBD1 matching 7 bases. After removal of 5 bases from V and 7 bases from J, the junction contained 8 bases not matched to a gene. CDR1 is SGHRS, CDR2 YFSETQ, per germline. This CDR3 is 13 amino acids long. CDR3 in DNA: TGCGCCAGCAGGATAGGACAGGTTAATGAAGCTTTCTTT. It codes for CASRIGQVNEAFF.